Reported below is one T cell receptor (beta chain). The data are from a study of T cell changes during pregnancy in multiple sclerosis. Germline lookup yields CDR1 LGHNA and CDR2 YSLEER. This CDR3 has 18 residues. With 1 base clipped from V and 3 bases from J, the junction kept 13 bases outside the gene matches. Sequencing was performed with immunoSEQ multiplex PCR; in TCRdb, only in-frame clones are kept and a portion is missing. The data show fewer than 25,000 clones, 80% to 90% seen once. Sequencing was performed on CD8+ T cells from peripheral blood mononuclear cells, taken in the third trimester of pregnancy. The chain employs TRBV4-3 and TRBJ2-3; TRBD2 aligns across 7 bases. The clonotype originates from a female donor in good health, enrolled as a control in a pregnancy study. CDR3 nucleotide sequence: TGCGCCAGCAGCCAAGGACCTCTCAAGCGGGGATTAACAGATACGCAGTATTTT. Translation: CASSQGPLKRGLTDTQYF.